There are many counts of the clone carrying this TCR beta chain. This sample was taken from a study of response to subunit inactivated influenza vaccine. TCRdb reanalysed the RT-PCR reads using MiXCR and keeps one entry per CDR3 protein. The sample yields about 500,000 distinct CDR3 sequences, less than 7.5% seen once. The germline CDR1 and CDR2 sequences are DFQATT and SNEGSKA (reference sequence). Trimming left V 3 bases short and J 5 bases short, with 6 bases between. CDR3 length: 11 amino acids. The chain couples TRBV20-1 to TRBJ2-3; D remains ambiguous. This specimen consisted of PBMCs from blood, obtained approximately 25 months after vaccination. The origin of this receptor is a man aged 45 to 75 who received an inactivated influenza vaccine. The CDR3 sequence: CSARERDTQYF. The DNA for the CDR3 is TGCAGTGCTAGGGAAAGAGATACGCAGTATTTT.